This T cell receptor (beta chain) is from a study of persistence of HIV-infected CD4 T cells. Study-wide context: Anti-CD3/anti-CD28 stimulation activated a higher proportion of cells than antigen stimulation, with lower memory fraction.

The CDR3 covers 13 residues. V was clipped by 2 bases and J by 0 bases, with 7 bases between them. The germline V gene has CDR1 GTSNPN and CDR2 SVGIG (reference sequence). The study, taken as a whole, reports: TCRbeta richness was lower in CMV- and Gag-responding cells than in anti-CD3/anti-CD28-responding cells. Within sorted populations, more oligoclonal TCRs accompanied more oligoclonal proviruses.

The count of this clone is one. The antigen remains undetermined. Sequencing used immunoSEQ version 4 in survey mode. Some clones are missing from TCRdb's copy, which holds only in-frame ones; the method was immunoSEQ multiplex PCR. The repertoire includes under 55,000 clones, 88% of them detected once, and around 0.48% sits in the top ten. Anti-CD3/anti-CD28 beads served as a nonspecific positive control stimulus. Sorting selected CD4+ T cells upregulating both CD40 ligand and CD69. Sequencing used CD4+ T cells sorted from PBMCs after roughly 18-hour stimulation, obtained from a patient who received antiretroviral therapy. The V and J genes are TRBV30 and TRBJ1-1, with D maybe TRBD1 (5 bases). This receptor was identified in an adult woman with HIV who was CMV-seropositive. This CDR3 reads CAWSPQVNTEAFF. The CDR3 bases are TGTGCCTGGAGTCCACAGGTGAACACTGAAGCTTTCTTT.